Listed below are T cell receptor beta chains from one sample, sequenced in a study of OX40 agonist ivuxolimab in advanced cancers. Profiled with immunoSEQ multiplex PCR; TCRdb holds only in-frame clones, not every one. This sample has roughly 19,000 clones, with around four fifths found just once. The sequenced sample was CD4+ or CD8+ T cells sorted from blood, obtained in a trial of the OX40 agonist ivuxolimab. The receptors come from an adult with an advanced solid tumor such as melanoma, head and neck, liver or kidney cancer. The CDR3 runs from the conserved cysteine through the conserved F or W. A D gene is named only where the DNA matches it firmly. Only some rows state a clone size, as once, few, many or a class for expanded clones.

J,V,D,size,CDR3,DNA
TRBJ2-1,TRBV29-1,TRBD2,-,CSVLREGAYEQFF,TGCAGCGTTCTAAGGGAGGGCGCCTATGAGCAGTTCTTC
TRBJ1-1,TRBV7-9,-,-,CASSLVGRGTEAFF,TGTGCCAGCAGCTTAGTAGGCAGGGGCACTGAAGCTTTCTTT
TRBJ2-4,TRBV4-1,-,-,CASSQVGGVAKNIQYF,TGCGCCAGCAGCCAAGTCGGAGGGGTAGCCAAAAACATTCAGTACTTC
TRBJ1-2,TRBV13,-,-,CASSSAYRQDLLSGYTF,TGTGCCAGCAGCTCCGCCTATCGACAGGATCTCCTATCTGGCTACACCTTC
TRBJ2-7,TRBV5-4,TRBD1,-,CASRRTGGIDEQYF,TGTGCCAGCAGGCGGACAGGGGGCATCGACGAGCAGTACTTC
TRBJ2-7,TRBV6-1,-,-,CATWDLGNEQYF,TGTGCCACGTGGGACCTAGGCAACGAGCAGTACTTC
TRBJ2-4,TRBV15,-,-,CATSWKNLAKNIQYF,TGTGCCACCAGCTGGAAAAACCTAGCCAAAAACATTCAGTACTTC
TRBJ2-3,TRBV27,TRBD2,-,CASSLGREGLDTQYF,TGTGCCAGCAGCCTTGGGCGGGAGGGCCTGGATACGCAGTATTTT
TRBJ1-5,TRBV28,TRBD1,-,CASSRWTGDSNQPQHF,TGTGCCAGCAGCCGTTGGACAGGGGATAGCAATCAGCCCCAGCATTTT
TRBJ2-1,TRBV10-2,-,-,CASSGVNEQFF,TGCGCCAGCAGTGGGGTCAATGAGCAGTTCTTC
TRBJ2-3,TRBV7-2,TRBD1,-,CASSVWDRATDTQYF,TGTGCCAGCAGCGTCTGGGACAGGGCTACAGATACGCAGTATTTT
TRBJ1-3,TRBV9,-,-,CASSEEGGAGNTIYF,TGTGCCAGCAGCGAGGAGGGTGGAGCTGGAAACACCATATATTTT
TRBJ1-2,TRBV19,TRBD1,medium-sized,CASSRYRGGGYTF,TGTGCCAGTAGTCGGTACAGGGGTGGAGGCTACACCTTC
TRBJ1-2,TRBV27,-,-,CASSPGGGLGGYTF,TGTGCCAGCAGCCCAGGTGGTGGGTTGGGTGGCTACACCTTC
TRBJ2-5,TRBV19,-,once,CATAGPWPQETQYF,TGTGCCACCGCCGGCCCCTGGCCGCAAGAGACCCAGTACTTC
TRBJ1-2,TRBV27,-,-,CASSDSRYGYTF,TGTGCCAGCAGTGACAGTAGATATGGCTACACCTTC
TRBJ1-1,TRBV6-5,-,-,CASSYPGYTEAFF,TGTGCCAGCAGTTACCCGGGTTACACTGAAGCTTTCTTT
TRBJ2-4,TRBV4-1,-,once,CATQVAKNIQYF,TGCGCCACCCAGGTAGCCAAAAACATTCAGTACTTC
TRBJ2-7,TRBV5-4,-,few,CASGQRGPYEQYF,TGTGCCAGCGGACAAAGAGGTCCCTACGAGCAGTACTTC
TRBJ2-1,TRBV11-2,-,-,CASRDTLASSYNEQFF,TGTGCCAGCAGAGACACTCTAGCGAGCTCCTACAATGAGCAGTTCTTC
TRBJ2-7,TRBV11-2,-,-,CASSLGAGPYEQYF,TGTGCCAGCAGCTTAGGGGCGGGACCCTACGAGCAGTACTTC
TRBJ2-6,TRBV5-5,-,-,CASSLAGFNSGANVLTF,TGTGCCAGCAGCTTAGCGGGTTTTAACTCTGGGGCCAACGTCCTGACTTTC
TRBJ2-7,TRBV23-1,TRBD2,-,CASSLAGAVHEQYF,TGCGCCAGCAGCCTAGCGGGAGCAGTCCACGAGCAGTACTTC
TRBJ2-1,TRBV2,TRBD2,-,CASSGQPGLARSYNEQFF,TGTGCCAGCAGTGGGCAACCGGGACTAGCGCGCTCCTACAATGAGCAGTTCTTC
TRBJ2-1,TRBV2,TRBD2,once,CALTSGIVYEQFF,TGTGCCTTGACTAGCGGGATAGTATATGAGCAGTTCTTC
TRBJ2-7,TRBV7-8,TRBD2,-,CASSLSRGLAGTYEQYF,TGTGCCAGCAGCTTAAGTAGAGGACTAGCGGGAACCTACGAGCAGTACTTC
TRBJ2-2,TRBV5-8,-,-,CASSLFTSGGELFF,TGTGCCAGCAGCTTATTTACCAGTGGCGGGGAGCTGTTTTTT
TRBJ1-2,TRBV27,-,once,CASSLSTGPGGYTF,TGTGCCAGCAGTCTCTCTACAGGGCCGGGTGGCTACACCTTC
TRBJ2-7,TRBV6-5,-,-,CASSPGLFYEQYF,TGTGCCAGCAGCCCGGGCCTATTCTACGAGCAGTACTTC
TRBJ2-1,TRBV11-3,-,once,CASSSTYNEQFF,TGTGCCAGCAGCTCCACCTACAATGAGCAGTTCTTC
TRBJ2-3,TRBV7-9,-,once,CASSQPTGRRKADTQYF,TGTGCCAGCAGCCAACCGACGGGTAGAAGAAAGGCAGATACGCAGTATTTT
TRBJ1-1,TRBV6-5,-,few,CASSHNGGDTEAFF,TGTGCCAGCAGCCACAACGGGGGAGACACTGAAGCTTTCTTT
TRBJ1-5,TRBV19,-,-,CASSIGGSAGVSAQPQHF,TGTGCCAGTAGTATCGGGGGTTCGGCGGGGGTGAGTGCACAGCCCCAGCATTTT